This T cell receptor (beta chain) was observed in a study of blood T cells in healthy people across ages. Study-wide findings and caveats: Any conclusive comparison of naive versus antigen-experienced cells was prevented by using unsorted PBMCs.

Next came a second PCR, run for roughly 6 to 11 cycles, which used a sample-barcoded 5' primer along with a J-beta primer mix. TCRdb itself ran the 5' RACE reads through MiXCR, one entry per CDR3 protein. The data contain around 1,000,000 distinct CDR3 sequences, 20% to 25% of them singletons. About this clonotype: The target antigen is unknown.

The same sample was also used in a study of T cells of mothers and their children. That paper adds: The M1S primer of the second PCR added sample barcodes and 2-4 random nucleotides. Related pairs of mothers and children showed slightly higher, non-significant overlap versus unrelated pairs. Clones that were microchimeric and persistent were not detected among T cells.

The receptor was isolated from a girl aged 2-10 years in good health. The sequenced sample consisted of blood.

This CDR3 is CASSLGAQEKLFF. DNA of the CDR3: TGTGCCAGCAGCTTGGGGGCGCAGGAAAAACTGTTTTTT. V and J are TRBV7-9 and TRBJ1-4, with D perhaps TRBD1 (6 bases). Germline CDR1 SEHNR, CDR2 FQNEAQ (reference sequence). V was shortened by 3 bases and J by 8 bases, with 10 bases between the two germline ends. The CDR3 is 13 residues long.